A selection of T cell receptor beta chains follows, all from one sample in a study of T cell clusters in autoimmune cytopenias. Reprocessing the multiplex PCR reads, TCRdb reports a single entry for every CDR3 protein and omits DNA. There are about 1,900 distinct CDR3 sequences in the sample, with approximately 37% held by the top ten. Sequencing was done on a sample of peripheral blood. These receptors all stem from a human donor with an autoimmune cytopenia, with autoimmune hepatitis or in good health (not recorded which). The CDR3 runs from the conserved cysteine through the conserved F or W. The order of the fields is J gene, V gene, clone size, CDR3 protein. Clone size, where shown, is once, few, many, or a class for clones that have expanded.

TRBJ2-7,TRBV5-6,medium-sized,CASSAGGQGPYEQYF
TRBJ2-1,TRBV27,medium-sized,CASSSFDYNEQFF
TRBJ2-7,TRBV12-3/TRBV12-4,medium-sized,CASSPPDLSGPIEQYF
TRBJ1-4,TRBV5-6,medium-sized,CASSLVREEKLFF
TRBJ1-2,TRBV11-3,medium-sized,CASSLGDASGYTF
TRBJ1-5,TRBV29-1,hyperexpanded,CSVGGTGDRDQPQHF
TRBJ1-4,TRBV10-2,.,CASSESGQIVGEKLFF
TRBJ2-5,TRBV19,medium-sized,CASSIELYQETQYF
TRBJ1-2,TRBV6-5,.,CASSQRDGYRYTF
TRBJ2-2,TRBV6-5,medium-sized,CASRVRAGGTTGELFF
TRBJ2-2,TRBV18,medium-sized,CASSPSGATGELFF
TRBJ1-2,TRBV12-3/TRBV12-4,medium-sized,CASSLGPSHGYTF
TRBJ2-1,TRBV6-5,.,CASSPYLAGGDNEQFF
TRBJ2-5,TRBV5-6,medium-sized,CASSFGSQGPMETQYF
TRBJ2-5,TRBV15,medium-sized,CATSRASRQETQYF
TRBJ2-7,TRBV29-1,medium-sized,CSVDSSGSLDEQYF
TRBJ2-7,TRBV6-2/TRBV6-3,medium-sized,CASSERGASVNEQFF
TRBJ2-7,TRBV13,.,CASSLGTETYEQYF
TRBJ1-1,TRBV7-9,medium-sized,CASSLSGGRGFTEAFF
TRBJ2-1,TRBV19,medium-sized,CASSISQGNEQFF